Below are 23 T cell receptor beta chains sequenced from a single sample in a study of cytomegalovirus exposure and HLA in healthy donors. Researchers ran the PCR with 60 Vbeta and 13 Jbeta primers. TCRdb keeps only in-frame clones here, not all; method: immunoSEQ multiplex PCR. The sample has approximately 150,000 clones, around 82% seen once. The sequenced sample was PBMCs. The receptor set was obtained from a woman aged 18-29 years in good health and CMV-seropositive.

V gene TRBV5-8 combines with J gene TRBJ2-1; tentative D call: TRBD2 (5 bases). The CDR3 length is 16 residues. Deletions cut 4 bases from V and 0 bases from J, with 14 bases between. The germline gives CDR1 SGHTS, CDR2 YDEGEE. CDR3 sequence reads: CASSIRTFSSYNEQFF. The CDR3 DNA is TGTGCCAGCAGCATCCGGACTTTTAGCTCCTACAATGAGCAGTTCTTC. The whole variable domain, filled in from reference TRBV5-8 and TRBJ2-1, reads EAGVTQSPTHLIKTRGQQATLRCSPISGHTSVYWYQQALGLGLQFLLWYDEGEERNRGNFPPRFSGRQFPNYSSELNVNALELEDSALYLCASSIRTFSSYNEQFFGPGTRLTVL.

This clone was detected a few times. The rearrangement joins TRBV19 to TRBJ1-1; 8 bases map to TRBD1. The CDR3 loop spans 13 amino acids. V dropped 4 bases and J dropped 7; count of bases not matched to a gene: 5. CDR1 LNHDA and CDR2 SQIVND come from the germline V gene (reference sequence). The CDR3 here is CASSRSGQGEAFF. As DNA, the CDR3 is TGTGCCAGTAGTAGATCCGGACAGGGTGAAGCTTTCTTT. Filled out from reference TRBV19 and TRBJ1-1, the complete variable domain reads DGGITQSPKYLFRKEGQNVTLSCEQNLNHDAMYWYRQDPGQGLRLIYYSQIVNDFQKGDIAEGYSVSREKKESFPLTVTSAQKNPTAFYLCASSRSGQGEAFFGQGTRLTVV.

This clone came up a few times. The chain has TRBV6-4 and TRBJ2-2; D is undetermined. The CDR3 consists of 16 residues. CDR1 is MRHNA, CDR2 SNTAGT, per germline. V dropped 0 bases and J dropped 2 bases, with 10 bases sitting between them. The CDR3 here is CASSDSNSENTGELFF. The CDR3, as DNA: TGTGCCAGCAGTGACTCGAATTCAGAAAACACCGGGGAGCTGTTTTTT.

This clone was recorded a few times. This chain joins TRBV5-5 and TRBJ2-1; perhaps TRBD2 as D (5 bases). Looked up from germline, CDR1 is SGHKS and CDR2 is YYEKEE (reference sequence). The ends were cut back, 4 bases at V and 2 bases at J, with 7 bases in the middle. This CDR3 is built from 13 residues. CDR3 in amino acids: CASSPGTYNEQFF. CDR3 coding DNA: TGTGCCAGCAGCCCGGGGACCTACAATGAGCAGTTCTTC.

V gene TRBV19 combines with J gene TRBJ1-5; 8 nucleotides line up with TRBD1. The junction had 6 bases not matched to a gene; V was cut back by 1 base and J by 1 base. Looked up from germline, CDR1 is LNHDA and CDR2 is SQIVND (reference sequence). CDR3 size: 17 residues. In DNA, the CDR3 is TGTGCCAGTAGTATAGCGGCAGGGGGCCGGAGCAATCAGCCCCAGCATTTT. Encoded protein: CASSIAAGGRSNQPQHF.

The gene calls are TRBV19 and TRBJ1-2; TRBD1 aligns across 8 bases. From germline, CDR1 is LNHDA and CDR2 SQIVND (reference sequence). The V segment lost 4 bases and the J segment 5 bases; nucleotides outside the gene matches: 3. The CDR3 is 13 amino acids. CDR3 coding DNA: TGTGCCAGTAGTACAGGGGGCGCTTATGGCTACACCTTC. Translating it yields CASSTGGAYGYTF.

The chain joins TRBV6-5 to TRBJ1-3; D gene unclear. This CDR3 has 12 amino acids. From germline, CDR1 is MNHEY and CDR2 SVGAGI. The ends were cut back, 7 bases at V and 8 bases at J, with 12 bases in the middle. The CDR3 coding sequence is TGTGCCAGCACCAGCGCCGGGGACACCATATATTTT. This codes for CASTSAGDTIYF.

This clone was counted a few times. The CDR3 sequence: CASSRGPLYEQYF. In DNA form, the CDR3 reads TGCGCCAGCAGTAGGGGGCCGCTCTACGAGCAGTACTTC. The chain uses TRBV5-1 and TRBJ2-7; 7 nucleotides agree with TRBD1. The junction had 5 bases not matched to a gene; V was cut back by 5 bases and J by 3 bases. Germline CDR1 and CDR2: SGHRS and YFSETQ. The CDR3 length is 13 residues.

Only one count was recorded for this clone. The chain couples TRBV18 to TRBJ2-7, with 8 bases lining up with TRBD1. This CDR3 has 16 amino acids. J gave up 0 bases and V 5 bases, and 9 bases lay outside the gene matches. From germline, CDR1 is KGHSH and CDR2 LQKENI. For the CDR3, the DNA is TGTGCCAGCTCAAGGCGGGACAGGCTTATCTCCTACGAGCAGTACTTC. Translation: CASSRRDRLISYEQYF.

V is TRBV9 and J is TRBJ2-3, with 8 bases aligning to TRBD1. With 4 bases clipped from V and 4 bases from J, the junction kept 5 bases outside the gene matches. The CDR3 is 14 residues long. CDR1 is SGDLS and CDR2 is YYNGEE in the germline V gene. CDR3 in DNA: TGTGCCAGCAGCCCCTCACAGGGGGCAGATACGCAGTATTTT. As protein: CASSPSQGADTQYF.

This clone has only one observation. The chain carries TRBV10-3 and TRBJ1-4, with 8 positions matching TRBD1. V shed 0 bases and J 6 bases; nucleotides not matched to a gene: 6. This CDR3 is built from 16 residues. Germline assignment: CDR1 ENHRY and CDR2 SYGVKD. The CDR3 nucleotides read TGTGCCATCAGTGAGTCCTCGGCAGGGGGCCATGAAAAACTGTTTTTT. This gives the protein CAISESSAGGHEKLFF.

The chain couples TRBV7-8 to TRBJ2-1; 7 positions match TRBD1. Looked up from germline, CDR1 is SGHVS and CDR2 is FQNEAQ. Trimming took 4 bases from V and 6 from J; bases not matched to a gene: 12. The CDR3 sequence is 16 residues long. CDR3 region: CASSSSQTGMGNEQFF. The CDR3 DNA sequence: TGTGCCAGCAGCTCATCACAGACAGGGATGGGCAATGAGCAGTTCTTC.

V is TRBV28 and J is TRBJ1-5; the match to TRBD1 covers 9 bases. Trimming took 5 bases from V and 1 from J; bases not matched to a gene: 3. The CDR3 extends over 15 amino acids. The germline V gene has CDR1 MDHEN and CDR2 SYDVKM. The CDR3 DNA reads as TGTGCCAGCAGTCGACAGGGGGGGAGCAATCAGCCCCAGCATTTT. It specifies CASSRQGGSNQPQHF.

The chain is built from TRBV5-6 and TRBJ2-6, with D perhaps matching TRBD2 (6 bases). The CDR3 extends over 18 amino acids. The germline gives CDR1 SGHDT, CDR2 YYEEEE. The V and J ends lost 4 bases and 2 bases respectively, with 19 bases between them. CDR3 sequence: CASSPPGLPRPGANVLTF. The CDR3 DNA sequence: TGTGCCAGCAGCCCCCCGGGACTCCCAAGGCCTGGGGCCAACGTCCTGACTTTC.

This chain uses TRBV4-1 with TRBJ1-1; possibly TRBD1 for D (5 bases). The V end was cut by 0 bases, the J end by 0 bases, with 11 bases between. The CDR3 loop spans 16 amino acids. Germline V gene data show CDR1 as MGHRA and CDR2 as YSYEKL. DNA of the CDR3: TGCGCCAGCAGCCAAGATCCCGGGGGGATGAACACTGAAGCTTTCTTT. Translated: CASSQDPGGMNTEAFF.

The rearrangement links TRBV14 to TRBJ1-4; D might be TRBD1 (5 bases). Germline V gene lookup returns CDR1 SGHDN and CDR2 FVKESK. The CDR3 runs 14 residues. The ends were cut back, 4 bases at V and 7 bases at J, with 13 bases in the middle. This chain's CDR3 is CASSPLGATEKLFF. The CDR3 bases are TGTGCCAGCAGCCCTCTAGGGGCGACTGAAAAACTGTTTTTT.

V and J are TRBV9 and TRBJ2-1; TRBD2 matches 10 bases. Germline CDR1 reads SGDLS; CDR2 reads YYNGEE. J lost 9 bases, V lost 7 bases, and 7 bases had no gene match. The CDR3 is 13 residues long. This CDR3 reads CASSSGGPGEQFF. The CDR3 bases are TGTGCCAGCTCTAGCGGGGGCCCGGGTGAGCAGTTCTTC.

The V and J genes are TRBV30 and TRBJ2-4; D is perhaps TRBD2 (5 bases). Trimming cost V 3 bases and J 1 base, with 10 bases left between them. The CDR3 is made up of 14 amino acids. The V gene's germline CDR1 is GTSNPN and CDR2 SVGIG (reference sequence). In DNA form, the CDR3 reads TGTGCCTGGAGACGGTGGAGGGCCAAAAACATTCAGTACTTC. Residues: CAWRRWRAKNIQYF.

The rearrangement links TRBV27 to TRBJ1-3, with 11 bases matching TRBD1. The CDR3 extends over 16 amino acids. V dropped 6 bases and J dropped 2; count of bases not matched to a gene: 6. Germline loops: CDR1 MNHEY, CDR2 SMNVEV (reference sequence). The CDR3 loop is CASSPQGQGAGNTIYF. The DNA for the CDR3 is TGTGCCAGCAGCCCCCAGGGACAGGGGGCTGGAAACACCATATATTTT.

The chain links TRBV28 to TRBJ1-1; possible D gene TRBD1, 6 bases. Trimming shortened V by 2 bases and J by 0 bases, and 10 bases separated the two germline ends. Germline V lookup: CDR1 MDHEN, CDR2 SYDVKM. The length of the CDR3 is 15 residues. The CDR3 DNA sequence: TGTGCCAGCAGTTTACCGGGACAAATGAACACTGAAGCTTTCTTT. Its translation: CASSLPGQMNTEAFF.

The rearrangement links TRBV7-9 to TRBJ1-2, with TRBD1 matching 9 bases. The V gene's germline CDR1 is SEHNR and CDR2 FQNEAQ (reference sequence). The CDR3 extends over 16 amino acids. V gave up 5 bases and J gave up 7 bases; unmatched junction bases: 14. CDR3 coding DNA: TGTGCCAGCAGCCACCGGGACAGGGCACCGGAGTTTGGCTACACCTTC. It specifies CASSHRDRAPEFGYTF.

V usage is TRBV6-1 and J usage is TRBJ2-3; perhaps TRBD1 as D (5 bases). V lost 3 bases and J lost 6, with 10 bases in between. Germline V CDR1 and CDR2: MNHNS, SASEGT. CDR3 length: 13 amino acids. CDR3 protein: CASSDQGWDTQYF. DNA of the CDR3: TGTGCCAGCAGTGACCAGGGTTGGGATACGCAGTATTTT.

This chain connects TRBV19 to TRBJ1-1; D perhaps matches TRBD1 (6 bases). V was trimmed by 7 bases and J by 11 bases, leaving 23 bases between them. The CDR3 extends over 14 amino acids. Per germline, CDR1 LNHDA and CDR2 SQIVND (reference sequence). CDR3 amino acids: CASTPGTFERMAFF. The CDR3 DNA follows: TGTGCCAGTACCCCCGGGACATTTGAACGGATGGCTTTCTTT. The full variable domain, with the rest looked up from reference TRBV19 and TRBJ1-1, is DGGITQSPKYLFRKEGQNVTLSCEQNLNHDAMYWYRQDPGQGLRLIYYSQIVNDFQKGDIAEGYSVSREKKESFPLTVTSAQKNPTAFYLCASTPGTFERMAFFGQGTRLTVV.